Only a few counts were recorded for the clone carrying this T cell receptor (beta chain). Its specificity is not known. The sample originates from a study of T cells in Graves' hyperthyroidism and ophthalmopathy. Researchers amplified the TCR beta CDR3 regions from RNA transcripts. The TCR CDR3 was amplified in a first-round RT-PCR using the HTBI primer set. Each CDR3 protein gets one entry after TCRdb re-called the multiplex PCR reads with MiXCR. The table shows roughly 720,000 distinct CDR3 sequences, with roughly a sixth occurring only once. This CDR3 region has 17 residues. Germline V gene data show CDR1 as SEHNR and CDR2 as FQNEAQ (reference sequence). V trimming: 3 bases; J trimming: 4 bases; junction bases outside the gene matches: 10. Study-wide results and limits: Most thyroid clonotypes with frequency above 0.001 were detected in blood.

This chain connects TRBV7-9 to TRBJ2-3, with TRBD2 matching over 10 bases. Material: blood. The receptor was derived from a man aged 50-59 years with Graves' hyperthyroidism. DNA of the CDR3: TGTGCCAGCAGCTTTCTTCTAGCGGGAGATAGGTCAGATACGCAGTATTTT. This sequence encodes CASSFLLAGDRSDTQYF.